This T cell receptor (beta chain) was captured by sequencing in a study of PD-1 blockade in mismatch repair-deficient tumors. The protocol was immunoSEQ multiplex PCR, while the TCRdb copy is restricted to in-frame clones and leaves out a portion. The table records 100,000 or so clones, 82% of them present only once. The CDR3 spans 14 residues. V dropped 4 bases and J dropped 8; count of bases not matched to a gene: 9. CDR1 is LGHNA, CDR2 YSLEER, per germline. TCRs were sequenced from a few patients responding to pembrolizumab. The sequenced sample was peripheral blood, obtained 30 to 36 weeks after starting pembrolizumab. The TCR comes from an adult with mismatch repair-deficient cancer. The chain uses TRBV4-3 and TRBJ1-2, with 8 bases that match TRBD1. CDR3 sequence reads: CASSPTADRVGYTF. The CDR3 DNA is TGCGCCAGCAGCCCAACGGCGGACAGGGTCGGCTACACCTTC.